Sequencing of this T cell receptor (beta chain) was carried out in a study of CD8 T cells in ankylosing spondylitis. Findings of the study overall: Reportedly, significant enrichment of disease-linked clones occurred in matched ankylosing spondylitis synovial fluid. Seemingly distinctive of ankylosing spondylitis blood was a TCR beta motif formed by eight highly homologous variants. Reports of some motif variants in reactive arthritis synovial fluid and blood predate this one.

It was by quantitative 5'-RACE with molecular barcodes that TCR beta libraries were made. TCRdb reanalysed the 5' RACE reads using MiXCR and keeps one entry per CDR3 protein. The sample includes under 950,000 distinct CDR3 sequences, under 20% seen only once; the top ten take about 20%. About this clonotype itself: The antigen remains unidentified.

Trimming cost V 0 bases and J 1 base, with 13 bases left between them. The length of the CDR3 is 15 residues. In germline, CDR1 is SQVTM, CDR2 ANQGSEA. The TCR originated in a male donor with ankylosing spondylitis. The chain is built from TRBV29-1 and TRBJ2-7; the D gene is possibly TRBD1 (6 bases). Sequencing was performed on blood, either unsorted or a sorted T cell fraction (not recorded which). The CDR3 DNA reads TGCAGCGTTGAAGATCCCAGGACAGAGTCCTACGAGCAGTACTTC. Amino acid sequence: CSVEDPRTESYEQYF.